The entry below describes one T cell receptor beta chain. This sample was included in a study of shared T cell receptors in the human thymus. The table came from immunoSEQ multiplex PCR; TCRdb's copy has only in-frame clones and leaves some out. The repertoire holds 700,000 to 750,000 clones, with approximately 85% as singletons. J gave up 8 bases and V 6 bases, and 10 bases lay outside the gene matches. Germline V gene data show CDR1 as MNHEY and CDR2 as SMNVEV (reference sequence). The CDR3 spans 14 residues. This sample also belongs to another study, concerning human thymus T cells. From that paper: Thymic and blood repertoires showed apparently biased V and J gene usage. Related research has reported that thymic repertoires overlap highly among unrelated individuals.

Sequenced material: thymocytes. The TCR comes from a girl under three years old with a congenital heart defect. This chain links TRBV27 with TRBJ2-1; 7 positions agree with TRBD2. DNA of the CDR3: TGTGCCAGCAGCTCCCGGACTAGGCAGGATGAGCAGTTCTTC. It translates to CASSSRTRQDEQFF.